This passage covers 14 T cell receptor beta chains from one sample sequenced in a study of T cell responses to AZD1222 COVID-19 vaccine. Libraries were prepared by immunoSEQ multiplex PCR; TCRdb keeps only in-frame clonotypes and omits some of them. The sample yields about 80,000 clones, roughly 85% seen once. Material: peripheral blood, obtained 28 days after the second AZD1222 dose. The receptors derive from an adult who received the AZD1222 COVID-19 vaccine.

This clone appeared once. The chain carries TRBV29-1 and TRBJ2-7; D possibly matches TRBD1 or TRBD2 (5 bases each). The germline V gene has CDR1 SQVTM and CDR2 ANQGSEA. This CDR3 region has 13 residues. V was shortened by 7 bases and J by 3 bases, with 16 bases between the two germline ends. CDR3 sequence (DNA): TGCAGCGCCGAGGGACCAGCGAGCTACGAGCAGTACTTC. The encoded protein is CSAEGPASYEQYF.

J is TRBJ2-4 and V is TRBV18; 7 bases map to TRBD1. The CDR3 is 14 residues long. CDR1 and CDR2 (germline): KGHSH, LQKENI. Trimming cost V 3 bases and J 6 bases; bases outside gene matches: 5. The CDR3 coding sequence is TGTGCCAGCTCACCGACAGGGTCCTCAAACATTCAGTACTTC. This gives the protein CASSPTGSSNIQYF.

The gene calls are TRBV5-6 and TRBJ1-6; TRBD1 aligns across 9 bases. With 4 bases clipped from V and 7 bases from J, the junction kept 9 bases outside the gene matches. The V gene's germline CDR1 is SGHDT and CDR2 YYEEEE. The CDR3 has 16 residues. The CDR3 nucleotides are TGTGCCAGCAGCGGGCCGGGACAGGGTAAAAATTCACCCCTCCACTTT. Amino acid sequence: CASSGPGQGKNSPLHF.

The chain links TRBV9 to TRBJ2-3; TRBD2 is a possible D gene (5 bases). Trimming took off 7 bases at V and 1 base at J, with 16 bases between the two ends. The germline gives CDR1 SGDLS, CDR2 YYNGEE. This CDR3 comprises 15 residues. CDR3 loop: CASSSSDEGTDTQYF. CDR3 in DNA: TGTGCCAGCTCAAGTAGCGATGAGGGCACAGATACGCAGTATTTT.

The genes are TRBV6-5 and TRBJ2-5; 9 nucleotides match TRBD2. Germline V gives CDR1 MNHEY, CDR2 SVGAGI. V dropped 4 bases and J dropped 2; count of bases not matched to a gene: 5. This CDR3 comprises 15 residues. CDR3 sequence reads: CASSSSAGGQETQYF. The CDR3 coding sequence is TGTGCCAGCAGTTCCTCTGCGGGGGGGCAAGAGACCCAGTACTTC.

This clone has just a few counts. The chain combines TRBV19 with TRBJ1-4; D is undetermined. Germline V CDR1 and CDR2: LNHDA, SQIVND (reference sequence). Deletions cut 2 bases from V and 13 bases from J, with 17 bases between. The CDR3 contains 14 residues. CDR3 sequence reads: CASSINLEVGVLFF. For the CDR3, the DNA is TGTGCCAGTAGTATAAATCTTGAGGTCGGTGTACTGTTTTTT.

Details on this clone: An end of the junction does not agree with germline; a read error may underlie this. The gene calls are TRBV29-1 and TRBJ2-4; the D call may be TRBD1 or TRBD2 (6 bases each). Germline-derived CDR1 and CDR2 are SQVTM and ANQGSEA. CDR3 size: 13 residues. In nucleotides, the CDR3 is TGCAGCGTCGAAGGTCCGGGGGCGAACATTCAGTACTTC. Its translation is CSVEGPGANIQYF.

This clone is a singleton in its sample. The chain carries TRBV4-2 and TRBJ1-4; possible D gene TRBD1, 5 bases. V was cut by 1 base and J by 3 bases, with 15 bases left in between. The CDR3 runs 17 residues. Germline lookup yields CDR1 LGHNA and CDR2 YNFKEQ. This CDR3 reads CASSQVRMGQSNEKLFF. The DNA of the CDR3 is TGTGCCAGCAGCCAAGTACGAATGGGGCAGTCTAATGAAAAACTGTTTTTT.

Concerning this clone itself: An end of the junction does not agree with germline; a read error may underlie this. The gene calls are TRBV5-1 and TRBJ2-5; no firm D call. The length of the CDR3 is 12 residues. The germline CDR1 and CDR2 sequences are SGHRS and YFSETQ. CDR3 in amino acids: CASRLGQETQYF. The CDR3 coding sequence is TGCGCCAGCAGATTGGGCCAAGAGACCCAGTACTTC.

This chain connects TRBV3-1 (or the pseudogene TRBV3-2) to TRBJ1-6; weak D call: TRBD1 (5 bases). Trimming took off 7 bases at V and 9 bases at J, with 13 bases between the two ends. CDR1 LGHDT and CDR2 YNNKEL come from the germline V gene (reference sequence). The CDR3 loop spans 13 amino acids. CDR3 sequence reads: CASTGTLGSPLHF. DNA of the CDR3: TGTGCCAGCACCGGGACCCTGGGTTCACCCCTCCACTTT.

J is TRBJ2-7 and V is TRBV7-8; D is possibly TRBD1 (5 bases). Trimming cost V 5 bases and J 7 bases, with 15 bases left between them. Per the germline V gene, CDR1 is SGHVS and CDR2 is FQNEAQ. The CDR3 runs 13 residues. This chain's CDR3 is CASSTSRVGEQYF. CDR3 in DNA: TGTGCCAGCAGCACGAGCAGGGTGGGGGAGCAGTACTTC.

The chain joins TRBV6-5 to TRBJ1-4; the D is unclear. V dropped 6 bases and J dropped 4 bases, with 15 bases sitting between them. The CDR3 is made up of 15 amino acids. Germline V lookup: CDR1 MNHEY, CDR2 SVGAGI. In DNA, the CDR3 is TGTGCCAGCAGCTTACTCGGACTGAGTAATGAAAAACTGTTTTTT. Translating it yields CASSLLGLSNEKLFF.

This clone was seen just once. This chain connects TRBV5-1 to TRBJ1-6; no definite D call. The CDR3 length is 16 residues. Deletions cut 0 bases from V and 5 bases from J, with 12 bases between. Germline V lookup: CDR1 SGHRS, CDR2 YFSETQ. CDR3 nucleotides: TGCGCCAGCAGCTTGGTCGGCAGAACCGATAATTCACCCCTCCACTTT. Its protein product is CASSLVGRTDNSPLHF.

The chain couples TRBV9 to TRBJ2-3; 15 nucleotides align to TRBD2. This CDR3 spans 18 amino acids. The V segment lost 6 bases and the J segment 1 base; nucleotides outside the gene matches: 9. Per the germline V gene, CDR1 is SGDLS and CDR2 is YYNGEE. The chain's CDR3 is CASTSGTSGGPGTDTQYF. For the CDR3, the DNA is TGTGCCAGCACCTCCGGGACTAGCGGGGGGCCTGGCACAGATACGCAGTATTTT. The whole variable domain, remainder taken from reference TRBV9 and TRBJ2-3, is DSGVTQTPKHLITATGQRVTLRCSPRSGDLSVYWYQQSLDQGLQFLIQYYNGEERAKGNILERFSAQQFPDLHSELNLSSLELGDSALYFCASTSGTSGGPGTDTQYFGPGTRLTVL.